A selection of T cell receptor beta chains follows, all from one sample in a study of early T cells in non-severe SARS-CoV-2 infection. TCRdb fed the 5' RACE reads into MiXCR, producing one record per CDR3 protein. The sample records about 76,000 distinct CDR3 sequences, approximately 12% being singletons. Sequencing was done on a sample of whole blood. The receptors derive from an adult who was a healthcare worker with PCR-confirmed SARS-CoV-2 infection or an uninfected control (not recorded which). Both conserved end residues are part of each CDR3. D genes are given only for firm matches. Size tells how often a clone was seen (once, few, many) or the class of an expanded clone, and some rows leave it out.

clone_size: many
v_call: TRBV5-1
d_call: TRBD1
j_call: TRBJ2-7
cdr3_nt: TGCGCCAGCAGCCCAAGGACAGGGACCTACGAGCAGTACTTC
cdr3_aa: CASSPRTGTYEQYF

clone_size: many
v_call: TRBV7-9
d_call: NA
j_call: TRBJ2-3
cdr3_nt: TGTGCCAGCAGCCCTAAAGGACCGGATACGCAGTATTTT
cdr3_aa: CASSPKGPDTQYF

clone_size: few
v_call: TRBV7-2
d_call: NA
j_call: TRBJ2-5
cdr3_nt: TGTGCCAGCAGTGAAGGGACACCAGAGACCCAGTACTTC
cdr3_aa: CASSEGTPETQYF

clone_size: NA
v_call: TRBV5-4
d_call: TRBD1
j_call: TRBJ2-1
cdr3_nt: TGTGCCAGCAGCTTGGACGGGACAGGGAAAGTTTATGAGCAGTTCTTC
cdr3_aa: CASSLDGTGKVYEQFF

clone_size: NA
v_call: TRBV18
d_call: NA
j_call: TRBJ2-7
cdr3_nt: TGTGCCAGCTCCCCCGAGCTAGCAACCTACGAGCAGTACTTC
cdr3_aa: CASSPELATYEQYF

clone_size: few
v_call: TRBV29-1
d_call: TRBD2
j_call: TRBJ2-2
cdr3_nt: TGCAGCGTTTTTGGGACTAGCGGTAACACCGGGGAGCTGTTTTTT
cdr3_aa: CSVFGTSGNTGELFF

clone_size: few
v_call: TRBV20-1
d_call: TRBD1
j_call: TRBJ1-1
cdr3_nt: TGCAGTGCTACGGTCGGGACAGGGGGAACTGAAGCTTTCTTT
cdr3_aa: CSATVGTGGTEAFF

clone_size: NA
v_call: TRBV5-1
d_call: NA
j_call: TRBJ1-1
cdr3_nt: TGCGCCAGCAGCTTGGAGATGAACACTGAAGCTTTCTTT
cdr3_aa: CASSLEMNTEAFF

clone_size: NA
v_call: TRBV7-2
d_call: TRBD2
j_call: TRBJ2-2
cdr3_nt: TGTGCCAGCCCAGCTTCACAGCGGGGAAACACCGGGGAGCTGTTTTTT
cdr3_aa: CASPASQRGNTGELFF

clone_size: NA
v_call: TRBV2
d_call: NA
j_call: TRBJ2-5
cdr3_nt: TGTGCCAGCAGCGGGGGACCCCAAGAGACCCAGTACTTC
cdr3_aa: CASSGGPQETQYF

clone_size: few
v_call: TRBV18
d_call: TRBD2
j_call: TRBJ2-1
cdr3_nt: TGTGCCAGCTCACCCCAGGGCAGCGGGACGGGGAACAATGAGCAGTTCTTC
cdr3_aa: CASSPQGSGTGNNEQFF

clone_size: few
v_call: TRBV6-2/TRBV6-3
d_call: TRBD2
j_call: TRBJ2-3
cdr3_nt: TGTGCCAGCACGGGAGGGACCACAGATACGCAGTATTTT
cdr3_aa: CASTGGTTDTQYF

clone_size: few
v_call: TRBV3-1
d_call: NA
j_call: TRBJ2-7
cdr3_nt: TGTGCCAGCAGCCACGGGGCCGAGCAGTACTTC
cdr3_aa: CASSHGAEQYF

clone_size: NA
v_call: TRBV13
d_call: NA
j_call: TRBJ1-1
cdr3_nt: TGTGCCAGCAGCTTCCTAGTGGTGAACACTGAAGCTTTCTTT
cdr3_aa: CASSFLVVNTEAFF

clone_size: many
v_call: TRBV14
d_call: NA
j_call: TRBJ2-4
cdr3_nt: TGTGCCAGCAGCCAAGGTCTTGACAACATTCAGTACTTC
cdr3_aa: CASSQGLDNIQYF

clone_size: few
v_call: TRBV12-5
d_call: TRBD2
j_call: TRBJ2-1
cdr3_nt: TGTGCTAGTGGTTTGGTACCCCTGGGACTAGCGGGAGGGCCGAGCTACAATGAGCAGTTCTTC
cdr3_aa: CASGLVPLGLAGGPSYNEQFF

clone_size: many
v_call: TRBV7-7
d_call: NA
j_call: TRBJ2-5
cdr3_nt: TGTGCCAGCAGCTTAGGCCTACAAGAGACCCAGTACTTC
cdr3_aa: CASSLGLQETQYF

clone_size: NA
v_call: TRBV29-1
d_call: NA
j_call: TRBJ2-7
cdr3_nt: TGCAGCGTCCGGGAGTGGAGCTCCTACGAGCAGTACTTC
cdr3_aa: CSVREWSSYEQYF

clone_size: many
v_call: TRBV7-2
d_call: TRBD1
j_call: TRBJ2-6
cdr3_nt: TGTGCCAGCAGCAGCCTCGGACAGGCCGGTGGGGCCAACGTCCTGACTTTC
cdr3_aa: CASSSLGQAGGANVLTF

clone_size: NA
v_call: TRBV7-8
d_call: NA
j_call: TRBJ2-7
cdr3_nt: TGTGCCAGCAGCTTAGGGACCCCTCCCTCCTACGAGCAGTACTTC
cdr3_aa: CASSLGTPPSYEQYF

clone_size: few
v_call: TRBV5-1
d_call: NA
j_call: TRBJ2-3
cdr3_nt: TGCGCCAGCAGCTTTGGGGGAATGGGCACAGATACGCAGTATTTT
cdr3_aa: CASSFGGMGTDTQYF

clone_size: NA
v_call: TRBV5-1
d_call: TRBD2
j_call: TRBJ2-5
cdr3_nt: TGCGCCAGCAGCTTGGAGGCTAGCGGCCAAGAGACCCAGTACTTC
cdr3_aa: CASSLEASGQETQYF

clone_size: few
v_call: TRBV20-1
d_call: NA
j_call: TRBJ1-1
cdr3_nt: TGCAGTGCTAGAGGGCCAAACACTGAAGCTTTCTTT
cdr3_aa: CSARGPNTEAFF

clone_size: NA
v_call: TRBV14
d_call: NA
j_call: TRBJ1-1
cdr3_nt: TGTGCCAGCAGCCCCGGGGGGTTCGGGCTAGCTTTCTTT
cdr3_aa: CASSPGGFGLAFF

clone_size: NA
v_call: TRBV6-1
d_call: NA
j_call: TRBJ2-1
cdr3_nt: TGTGCCAGCAGTGAAGCGATTACGTCCAGGGGATACAATGAGCAGTTCTTC
cdr3_aa: CASSEAITSRGYNEQFF

clone_size: many
v_call: TRBV20-1
d_call: NA
j_call: TRBJ1-3
cdr3_nt: TGCAGTGCTAGAGAAGTGATCTCTGGAAACACCATATATTTT
cdr3_aa: CSAREVISGNTIYF

clone_size: NA
v_call: TRBV20-1
d_call: NA
j_call: TRBJ1-6
cdr3_nt: TGCAGTGCTAGAGGGTGGGCGCTCGGAGGGAATTCACCCCTCCACTTT
cdr3_aa: CSARGWALGGNSPLHF

clone_size: few
v_call: TRBV4-1
d_call: TRBD1
j_call: TRBJ2-4
cdr3_nt: TGCGCCAGCAGCCAAGAGGGGACAGGGCTGAACATTCAGTACTTC
cdr3_aa: CASSQEGTGLNIQYF

clone_size: NA
v_call: TRBV12-3/TRBV12-4
d_call: TRBD2
j_call: TRBJ2-3
cdr3_nt: TGTGCCAGCAGTTCCCCTGGCAGCGGGAACCCCCCGGGGGATACGCAGTATTTT
cdr3_aa: CASSSPGSGNPPGDTQYF

clone_size: many
v_call: TRBV7-9
d_call: TRBD2
j_call: TRBJ2-4
cdr3_nt: TGTGCCAGCAGCTCCCCACTAGCGGGAAACATTCAGTACTTC
cdr3_aa: CASSSPLAGNIQYF

clone_size: many
v_call: TRBV11-2
d_call: NA
j_call: TRBJ2-7
cdr3_nt: TGTGCCAGCAGCTTAGATCCGACTATTACTTATGGAGAGCAGTACTTC
cdr3_aa: CASSLDPTITYGEQYF

clone_size: few
v_call: TRBV29-1
d_call: NA
j_call: TRBJ2-7
cdr3_nt: TGCAGCGCCCGACTAGGATTAACCTACGAGCAGTACTTC
cdr3_aa: CSARLGLTYEQYF

clone_size: many
v_call: TRBV6-5
d_call: NA
j_call: TRBJ2-6
cdr3_nt: TGTGCCAGCAGTTACAAATTGACGGGGGCCAACGTCCTGACTTTC
cdr3_aa: CASSYKLTGANVLTF

clone_size: many
v_call: TRBV11-2
d_call: TRBD2
j_call: TRBJ2-3
cdr3_nt: TGTGCCAGCAGCTTAGTCCCCACTACCCGCGGGAGGACTAGCACAGATACGCAGTATTTT
cdr3_aa: CASSLVPTTRGRTSTDTQYF

clone_size: many
v_call: TRBV6-6
d_call: NA
j_call: TRBJ2-7
cdr3_nt: TGTGCCAGCAGTTACTCGCTCGCGGGCGAGCAGTACTTC
cdr3_aa: CASSYSLAGEQYF

clone_size: few
v_call: TRBV28
d_call: NA
j_call: TRBJ2-7
cdr3_nt: TGTGCCAGCAGTTCAGCAGGGTACTCCTACGAGCAGTACTTC
cdr3_aa: CASSSAGYSYEQYF

clone_size: few
v_call: TRBV12-2
d_call: NA
j_call: TRBJ2-3
cdr3_nt: TGTGCAAGTCGCCAACCCGGACTCTGGGGCGGAACGCTCAACACAGATACGCAGTATTTT
cdr3_aa: CASRQPGLWGGTLNTDTQYF

clone_size: few
v_call: TRBV20-1
d_call: NA
j_call: TRBJ2-3
cdr3_nt: TGCAGTACAACCGGACCCCCTAGCACAGATACGCAGTATTTT
cdr3_aa: CSTTGPPSTDTQYF

clone_size: NA
v_call: TRBV14
d_call: NA
j_call: TRBJ2-5
cdr3_nt: TGTGCCAGCAGCCTGACCCAGGGGGAGACCCAGTACTTC
cdr3_aa: CASSLTQGETQYF

clone_size: few
v_call: TRBV7-9
d_call: NA
j_call: TRBJ2-1
cdr3_nt: TGTGCCAGCAGCTTAGGGGGGGTCTCCTACAATGAGCAGTTCTTC
cdr3_aa: CASSLGGVSYNEQFF

clone_size: NA
v_call: TRBV28
d_call: NA
j_call: TRBJ1-6
cdr3_nt: TGTGCCAGCAGTTTACCTAGGGAGGATTCACCCCTCCACTTT
cdr3_aa: CASSLPREDSPLHF

clone_size: few
v_call: TRBV20-1
d_call: NA
j_call: TRBJ1-6
cdr3_nt: TGCAGTGCTAGAGATTGGGGGGCCGATAATTCACCCCTCCACTTT
cdr3_aa: CSARDWGADNSPLHF

clone_size: NA
v_call: TRBV28
d_call: TRBD2
j_call: TRBJ2-1
cdr3_nt: TGTGCCACCGAATCTCCTAGCGGGAGGCTCAATGAGCAGTTCTTC
cdr3_aa: CATESPSGRLNEQFF

clone_size: NA
v_call: TRBV7-8
d_call: NA
j_call: TRBJ2-1
cdr3_nt: TGTGCCAGCAGCCCCGGGAGCTTCAGTTCAAGTGAGCAGTTCTTC
cdr3_aa: CASSPGSFSSSEQFF

clone_size: many
v_call: TRBV12-3/TRBV12-4
d_call: TRBD2
j_call: TRBJ2-3
cdr3_nt: TGTGCCAGCAGTTTAACGGGAGGAGGGACAGATACGCAGTATTTT
cdr3_aa: CASSLTGGGTDTQYF

clone_size: NA
v_call: TRBV30
d_call: NA
j_call: TRBJ2-5
cdr3_nt: TGTGCCTGGACTGGCTACCCCTACCAAGAGACCCAGTACTTC
cdr3_aa: CAWTGYPYQETQYF